The rows below give T cell receptor beta chains drawn from one sample of a study of blood T cell repertoires in COVID-19. Data came from immunoSEQ multiplex PCR; TCRdb stores just in-frame clones and leaves some out. This table holds a few hundred thousand clones, approximately 89% found once. The sequenced sample consisted of peripheral blood. These TCRs come from a woman under 40 with COVID-19, enrolled during active disease. Both conserved end residues are part of each CDR3. Each record gives: J gene, V gene, D gene, clone size, CDR3 protein, CDR3 DNA. The D gene is left open where the match is weak. A row's size may be missing; if present it is once, few, many or a size class.

J: TRBJ1-2
V: TRBV29-1
D: .
size: .
CDR3: CSVENQRVNGYTF
DNA: TGCAGCGTTGAAAACCAGAGGGTAAATGGCTACACCTTC

J: TRBJ1-2
V: TRBV6-5
D: TRBD1
size: .
CDR3: CASMATGVYGYTF
DNA: TGTGCCAGCATGGCCACAGGGGTATATGGCTACACCTTC

J: TRBJ1-1
V: TRBV19
D: .
size: .
CDR3: CASNGFGDTEAFF
DNA: TGTGCCAGTAATGGATTCGGGGACACTGAAGCTTTCTTT

J: TRBJ2-2
V: TRBV28
D: TRBD1
size: .
CDR3: CASSFADRVNTGELFF
DNA: TGTGCCAGCAGTTTCGCGGACAGGGTTAACACCGGGGAGCTGTTTTTT

J: TRBJ2-1
V: TRBV6-1
D: TRBD2
size: .
CDR3: CASSAIGLAEGNEQFF
DNA: TGTGCCAGCAGTGCAATTGGACTAGCGGAGGGGAATGAGCAGTTCTTC

J: TRBJ1-5
V: TRBV5-1
D: TRBD1
size: .
CDR3: CASSPNTGGGNQPQHF
DNA: TGCGCCAGCAGCCCCAATACAGGGGGCGGCAATCAGCCCCAGCATTTT

J: TRBJ1-2
V: TRBV18
D: TRBD1
size: few
CDR3: CASSRGQGWGYTF
DNA: TGTGCCAGCTCCCGCGGACAGGGTTGGGGCTACACCTTC

J: TRBJ1-6
V: TRBV3-1/TRBV3-2
D: TRBD1
size: .
CDR3: CASSPFGTGVSGSPLHF
DNA: TGTGCCAGCAGCCCTTTCGGGACAGGGGTATCAGGTTCACCCCTCCACTTT

J: TRBJ1-5
V: TRBV2
D: .
size: few
CDR3: CASSYTGTFNQPQHF
DNA: TGTGCCAGCAGCTACACAGGCACCTTCAATCAGCCCCAGCATTTT

J: TRBJ2-2
V: TRBV28
D: TRBD2
size: once
CDR3: CASSAGLAGSTGELFF
DNA: TGTGCCAGCAGTGCCGGACTAGCGGGGTCCACCGGGGAGCTGTTTTTT

J: TRBJ2-4
V: TRBV5-1
D: .
size: .
CDR3: CASSLTVAKNIQYF
DNA: TGCGCCAGCAGCTTGACGGTAGCCAAAAACATTCAGTACTTC

J: TRBJ1-1
V: TRBV24-1
D: .
size: .
CDR3: CATREGTEAFF
DNA: TGTGCCACCCGGGAGGGCACTGAAGCTTTCTTT

J: TRBJ1-2
V: TRBV27
D: .
size: .
CDR3: CASSSGGLYGYTF
DNA: TGTGCCAGCAGTTCTGGGGGCCTCTATGGCTACACCTTC

J: TRBJ1-1
V: TRBV30
D: .
size: .
CDR3: CAWIVGDRFTEAFF
DNA: TGTGCCTGGATAGTGGGAGACAGGTTCACTGAAGCTTTCTTT

J: TRBJ2-7
V: TRBV27
D: TRBD1
size: .
CDR3: CASSYSGTGSYEQYF
DNA: TGTGCCAGCAGCTATTCCGGGACAGGGTCCTACGAGCAGTACTTC

J: TRBJ1-5
V: TRBV2
D: TRBD1
size: .
CDR3: CASNPGTGQPQHF
DNA: TGTGCCAGCAACCCCGGGACAGGACAGCCCCAGCATTTT

J: TRBJ1-5
V: TRBV2
D: TRBD1
size: .
CDR3: CASSQNRGYQWPQHF
DNA: TGTGCCAGCAGTCAAAACAGGGGGTATCAGTGGCCCCAGCATTTT

J: TRBJ2-7
V: TRBV5-4
D: TRBD1
size: .
CDR3: CASSHPSQGAYEQYF
DNA: TGTGCCAGCAGTCACCCGAGTCAGGGGGCCTACGAGCAGTACTTC

J: TRBJ1-6
V: TRBV5-5
D: .
size: few
CDR3: CASSLVEAFTPLHF
DNA: TGTGCCAGCAGCTTGGTGGAGGCGTTCACACCCCTCCACTTT

J: TRBJ1-4
V: TRBV4-1
D: TRBD1
size: .
CDR3: CASKRQGNEKLFF
DNA: TGCGCCAGTAAACGACAGGGTAATGAAAAACTGTTTTTT

J: TRBJ1-5
V: TRBV28
D: .
size: .
CDR3: CASSNTGGFQPQHF
DNA: TGTGCCAGCAGCAATACGGGTGGATTTCAGCCCCAGCATTTT

J: TRBJ2-1
V: TRBV5-5
D: .
size: .
CDR3: CASLLVIGSYNEQFF
DNA: TGTGCCAGCTTACTAGTAATAGGGTCCTACAATGAGCAGTTCTTC

J: TRBJ1-1
V: TRBV18
D: .
size: .
CDR3: CASSPRSADLMNTEAFF
DNA: TGTGCCAGCTCACCAAGGAGTGCAGACCTCATGAACACTGAAGCTTTCTTT

J: TRBJ2-5
V: TRBV7-9
D: .
size: .
CDR3: CASSLHDSKETQYF
DNA: TGTGCCAGCAGCTTACATGACAGTAAAGAGACCCAGTACTTC

J: TRBJ2-5
V: TRBV5-4
D: .
size: .
CDR3: CATRNRTWEETQYF
DNA: TGTGCCACCCGAAACCGGACTTGGGAAGAGACCCAGTACTTC

J: TRBJ2-3
V: TRBV18
D: .
size: .
CDR3: CASSPLSTDTQYF
DNA: TGTGCCAGCTCACCCTTGAGCACAGATACGCAGTATTTT

J: TRBJ1-2
V: TRBV6-2/TRBV6-3
D: TRBD1
size: .
CDR3: CASSYSRQGNYGYTF
DNA: TGTGCCAGCAGTTACTCTAGACAGGGGAACTATGGCTACACCTTC

J: TRBJ1-5
V: TRBV4-3
D: TRBD1
size: .
CDR3: CASSQETGDNQPQHF
DNA: TGCGCCAGCAGCCAAGAGACAGGGGACAATCAGCCCCAGCATTTT

J: TRBJ1-5
V: TRBV11-2
D: .
size: .
CDR3: CASSLGGYQPQHF
DNA: TGTGCCAGCAGCTTAGGAGGGTATCAGCCCCAGCATTTT